Following are 14 T cell receptor beta chains from one sample sequenced in a study of CD8+CD57+ T cells in acquired aplastic anemia (dated by TCRdb to about 2018). Flow cytometry had shown CD8+CD57+ cell expansion in the patients selected for sequencing. TCRdb shows the sequencer as Illumina HiSeq 2000. TCR beta VDJ combination and CDR3 sequence profiling used genomic DNA as the template. In TCRdb, the public reads were trimmed at Q25 with fastp and aligned with MiXCR, with productive beta chains retained. Entries that share a CDR3 protein sequence are merged under the most common genes and DNA. This sample gives approximately 190,000 distinct CDR3 sequences in total; around half of them show up just once. About 9.5% of the sample rests with the top ten. The specimen sequenced was sorted CD4+, CD8+, or CD8+CD57+ T cells (not recorded which) from PBMCs. The receptor source for this set is a human donor with aplastic anemia.

Of note for this clonotype: Because it lacks the conserved phenylalanine or tryptophan at the end, this CDR3 is likely a read error. The chain is built from TRBV7-8 and TRBJ2-7; D is unresolved. The ends were cut back, 5 bases at V and 7 bases at J, with 15 bases in the middle. CDR3 length equals 13 residues. CDR1 and CDR2 (germline): SGHVS, FQNEAQ. CDR3 amino acids: CASSPEAYWEQYL. The CDR3 region has the DNA TGTGCCAGCAGCCCCGAGGCGTATTGGGAGCAGTACCTC.

V usage is TRBV14 and J usage is TRBJ2-7, with TRBD2 matching over 7 bases. Germline V gene data show CDR1 as SGHDN and CDR2 as FVKESK. The CDR3 is 13 amino acids. V gave up 4 bases and J gave up 0 bases; unmatched junction bases: 0. As DNA, the CDR3 is TGTGCCAGCAGCCCTAGCGGCTCCTACGAGCAGTACTTC. It specifies CASSPSGSYEQYF.

This rearrangement joins TRBV7-6 to TRBJ2-1, with TRBD1 as a possible D gene (5 bases). Germline loops: CDR1 SGHVS, CDR2 FNYEAQ. Trimming removed 1 base from V and 7 bases from J, with 11 bases in between. The CDR3 is made up of 14 amino acids. This CDR3 reads CASSLGAGLNEQFF. The CDR3 region has the DNA TGTGCCAGCAGCTTAGGAGCAGGGCTGAATGAGCAGTTCTTC.

V usage is TRBV25-1 and J usage is TRBJ1-2; TRBD1 agrees at 9 bases. The length of the CDR3 is 16 residues. CDR1 MGHDK and CDR2 SYGVNS come from the germline V gene. Trimming took 1 base from V and 4 from J; bases not matched to a gene: 7. The CDR3 coding sequence is TGTGCCAGCAGTGAATCACAGGGGGCGAGAATCTATGGCTACACCTTC. Translating it yields CASSESQGARIYGYTF.

V gene TRBV10-2 combines with J gene TRBJ1-1, with D unclear. Germline V lookup: CDR1 WSHSY, CDR2 SAAADI. V shed 10 bases and J shed 2 bases, with 11 bases lying between them. The CDR3 has 12 residues. This chain's CDR3 is CATRTGNTEAFF. CDR3 nucleotide sequence: TGCGCCACCCGGACGGGCAACACTGAAGCTTTCTTT.

V is TRBV5-1 and J is TRBJ2-7; D may be TRBD2 (6 bases). Per germline, CDR1 SGHRS and CDR2 YFSETQ. Between the trimmed V and J ends, which lost 0 bases and 6 bases, there was a span of 16 bases. This CDR3 is built from 15 residues. In nucleotides, the CDR3 is TGCGCCAGCAGCTTGGAGGCAGGGAGCGGGCGCGAGCAGTACTTC. The encoded protein is CASSLEAGSGREQYF.

In its sample, this clonotype was seen many times. CDR3 in amino acids: CASSARGQGRYEQYF. The CDR3 bases are TGTGCCAGCAGTGCCCGCGGACAGGGCAGATACGAGCAGTACTTC. The V and J genes are TRBV28 and TRBJ2-7; 8 bases are shared with TRBD1. Looked up from germline, CDR1 is MDHEN and CDR2 is SYDVKM. Germline trimming cut 5 bases from V and 4 bases from J; bases unmatched to any gene: 10. The CDR3 loop spans 15 amino acids.

Concerning this clonotype: An end of the junction differs from the germline gene, which may be a read error. The rearrangement links TRBV7-8 to TRBJ1-2; 9 nucleotides align to TRBD1. This CDR3 comprises 13 residues. Germline CDR1 reads SGHVS; CDR2 reads FQNEAQ. This CDR3 reads CASSARTGDRLLF. Written as DNA, the CDR3 is TGTGCCAGCAGCGCCCGGACAGGGGATCGTCTCCTCTTC. Drawing the rest from reference TRBV7-8 and TRBJ1-2, the complete variable domain is GAGVSQSPRYKVAKRGQDVALRCDPISGHVSLFWYQQALGQGPEFLTYFQNEAQLDKSGLPSDRFFAERPEGSVSTLKIQRTQQEDSAVYLCASSARTGDRLLFGSGTRLTVV.

Here the CDR3 DNA reads TGTGCCAGCAGCCACATTGGACAGACCTACGAGCAGTACTTC. Residues: CASSHIGQTYEQYF. The chain has TRBV2 and TRBJ2-7; tentatively, D is TRBD1 (6 bases). Trimming stripped 6 bases from V and 2 bases from J, with 14 bases between. Germline V gives CDR1 SNHLY, CDR2 FYNNEI. This CDR3 contains 14 residues.

This clonotype has only a few counts. A much larger clone differs by one base, so this may be a read error. The chain joins TRBV11-2 to TRBJ1-1; no clear D. This CDR3 comprises 13 residues. CDR1 and CDR2 from the germline V gene are SGHAT and FQNNGV. CDR3 region: CASSLDAGIEASF. CDR3 DNA sequence: TGTGCCAGCAGCTTAGATGCGGGCATCGAGGCTTCCTTT.

The chain recombines TRBV9 with TRBJ2-3, with D possibly being TRBD2 (5 bases). The germline V gene has CDR1 SGDLS and CDR2 YYNGEE. The CDR3 spans 12 residues. Trimming removed 4 bases from V and 6 bases from J, with 9 bases in between. The CDR3 region is CASSQTGDTQYF. CDR3 DNA sequence: TGTGCCAGCAGCCAAACGGGGGATACGCAGTATTTT. The full variable domain, completed using reference TRBV9 and TRBJ2-3, is DSGVTQTPKHLITATGQRVTLRCSPRSGDLSVYWYQQSLDQGLQFLIQYYNGEERAKGNILERFSAQQFPDLHSELNLSSLELGDSALYFCASSQTGDTQYFGPGTRLTVL.

The count of this clonotype is one. The chain joins TRBV29-1 to TRBJ1-5; D uncertain. CDR3 length equals 13 residues. The V gene's germline CDR1 is SQVTM and CDR2 ANQGSEA. V gave up 0 bases and J gave up 7 bases, with 10 bases separating them. DNA for the CDR3: TGCAGCGTTGAAGATGAGGGTGGACAGCCCCAGCATTTT. This gives the protein CSVEDEGGQPQHF.

About this clonotype: This may arise from a read error, as a much more abundant clone is one base away. No conserved phenylalanine or tryptophan ends this CDR3, so it is likely a read error. CDR3 sequence reads: CSAGTPVRGTHYGYTS. The CDR3 DNA follows: TGCAGTGCCGGGACCCCCGTGCGGGGGACCCACTATGGCTACACCTCC. The chain employs TRBV20-1 and TRBJ1-2; weak D call: TRBD1 (5 bases). Germline lookup yields CDR1 DFQATT and CDR2 SNEGSKA (reference sequence). The CDR3 is made up of 16 amino acids. Trimming pared 6 bases from V and 3 bases from J, leaving 23 bases between.

The chain recombines TRBV24-1 with TRBJ2-7; 8 bases align to TRBD2. V was pared by 2 bases and J by 6 bases, with 14 bases of the junction left unmatched. Germline V gene data show CDR1 as KGHDR and CDR2 as SFDVKD. There are 17 residues in the CDR3. The DNA of the CDR3 is TGTGCCACCAGTGATTGGACTAGCAGCCGGTTAGCCGGCGAGCAGTACTTC. Its translation is CATSDWTSSRLAGEQYF.